This T cell receptor (beta chain) was sequenced for a study of blood T cell repertoires in COVID-19. Study-wide context: Samples of COVID-19 (acute and convalescent) were obtained from the United States, Italy and Spain. The cDNA or gDNA used as material had been derived from T cells, B-cell-depleted T cells, or PBMCs.

The method was immunoSEQ multiplex PCR; TCRdb's version includes in-frame clones alone and lacks a portion of them. This table has 150,000 or so clones, approximately 82% appearing once. Germline assignment: CDR1 SGHVS and CDR2 FNYEAQ. The J segment lost 4 bases and the V segment lost 5 bases, leaving 6 bases of the junction unmatched. This CDR3 has 14 amino acids. V is TRBV7-6 and J is TRBJ2-5; 8 bases map to TRBD1. This TCR came from a human donor with acute or convalescent COVID-19. The donor label of this sample is uncertain. The sample comprised peripheral blood. This CDR3 is CASSPWTGRETQYF. The CDR3 bases are TGTGCCAGCAGCCCGTGGACAGGGAGAGAGACCCAGTACTTC.